This is a list of T cell receptor beta chains from one sample in a study of T cell responses to AZD1222 COVID-19 vaccine. Generated by immunoSEQ multiplex PCR, the TCRdb table keeps only in-frame clones and is missing some. There are roughly 110,000 clones in the sample; roughly 87% occur only once, and 3.5% to 4.5% lies in the top ten. The source material was peripheral blood, sampled on day 0 of AZD1222 vaccination. All receptors derive from an adult in good health. Each CDR3 is given with its conserved first and last residue. A D gene is named only where the DNA matches it firmly. Clone sizes are given selectively: once, few, many, or a class where the clone is expanded.

CSVGSDTQYF,TGCAGCGTTGGTTCAGATACGCAGTATTTT,10,TRBV29-1,NA,TRBJ2-3,NA
CSVVRAPSGYTF,TGCAGCGTTGTTAGGGCCCCGAGCGGCTACACCTTC,12,TRBV29-1,NA,TRBJ1-2,NA
CASSWGVGARGRSPLHF,TGTGCCAGCAGCTGGGGCGTCGGAGCGAGGGGTCGTTCACCCCTCCACTTT,17,TRBV7-9,NA,TRBJ1-6,NA
CASSLRQNQPQHF,TGTGCCAGCAGCCTTCGACAAAATCAGCCCCAGCATTTT,13,TRBV6-2/TRBV6-3,NA,TRBJ1-5,NA
CASSHGLAGGSETQYF,TGTGCCAGCAGCCACGGACTAGCGGGGGGATCAGAGACCCAGTACTTC,16,TRBV3-1/TRBV3-2,TRBD2,TRBJ2-5,NA
CASSIRSGTTNRETQYF,TGTGCCAGCAGCATCAGGTCCGGGACAACAAATCGAGAGACCCAGTACTTC,17,TRBV7-9,NA,TRBJ2-5,NA
CASSPTGSGNTIYF,TGTGCCAGCAGCCCAACAGGATCCGGAAACACCATATATTTT,14,TRBV7-9,NA,TRBJ1-3,NA
CASGSSTGKGNQETQYF,TGTGCTAGTGGGTCGTCGACAGGGAAGGGTAACCAAGAGACCCAGTACTTC,17,TRBV12-5,TRBD1,TRBJ2-5,NA
CASTPMAGSVGTQYF,TGCGCCAGCACTCCAATGGCAGGGAGCGTCGGTACGCAGTATTTT,15,TRBV5-1,NA,TRBJ2-3,NA
CASSVALQNTEAFF,TGTGCCAGCAGCGTAGCTCTACAGAACACTGAAGCTTTCTTT,14,TRBV9,NA,TRBJ1-1,NA
CASSLGNQPQHF,TGTGCCAGCAGCTTGGGCAATCAGCCCCAGCATTTT,12,TRBV7-6,NA,TRBJ1-5,NA
CASRLRQGFNSPLHF,TGTGCAAGTCGCCTACGACAGGGATTTAATTCACCCCTCCACTTT,15,TRBV12-2,NA,TRBJ1-6,NA
CASSPARPPGELFF,TGTGCCAGCAGCCCCGCTAGACCCCCCGGGGAGCTGTTTTTT,14,TRBV7-2,NA,TRBJ2-2,NA
CASSYPFPGQSNTGELFF,TGTGCCAGCAGTTACCCCTTCCCGGGACAGTCTAACACCGGGGAGCTGTTTTTT,18,TRBV6-2/TRBV6-3,TRBD1,TRBJ2-2,NA
CAIRGTRDTGELFF,TGTGCCATCAGGGGGACCAGGGACACCGGGGAGCTGTTTTTT,14,TRBV10-3,NA,TRBJ2-2,NA
CASSELRATIYF,TGTGCCAGCAGTGAACTCCGGGCCACCATATATTTT,12,TRBV2,NA,TRBJ1-3,NA
CSVGTGGSYEQYF,TGCAGCGTTGGGACAGGGGGGTCCTACGAGCAGTACTTC,13,TRBV29-1,TRBD1,TRBJ2-7,NA
CASSKRLAGDRTDTQYF,TGTGCCAGCAGCAAACGACTAGCGGGGGACCGCACAGATACGCAGTATTTT,17,TRBV7-2,TRBD2,TRBJ2-3,NA
CASSLVQGKYEQYF,TGTGCCAGCAGTTTAGTGCAGGGGAAGTACGAGCAGTACTTC,14,TRBV27,NA,TRBJ2-7,NA
CASSPGLAGGILRLQYF,TGTGCCAGCTCCCCTGGACTAGCGGGAGGGATCCTACGTTTGCAGTACTTC,17,TRBV18,TRBD2,TRBJ2-7,NA
CASSPATGSTGELFF,TGTGCCAGCAGCCCCGCGACAGGGTCCACCGGGGAGCTGTTTTTT,15,TRBV7-7,TRBD1,TRBJ2-2,NA
CASSEAFNYGYTF,TGTGCCAGCAGTGAAGCTTTTAACTATGGCTACACCTTC,13,TRBV6-1,NA,TRBJ1-2,few
CASSLSPYEQYF,TGTGCCAGCAGCTTGAGCCCCTACGAGCAGTACTTC,12,TRBV7-9,NA,TRBJ2-7,NA
CASSPSRGRGRPHTEAFF,TGTGCCAGCAGCCCATCGAGGGGCAGGGGGCGGCCTCACACTGAAGCTTTCTTT,18,TRBV11-2,TRBD1,TRBJ1-1,NA
CASSPDRWGPYNEQFF,TGTGCCAGCAGCCCCGATAGGTGGGGGCCCTACAATGAGCAGTTCTTC,16,TRBV28,NA,TRBJ2-1,once
CASSLQGANYGYTF,TGTGCCAGCAGCTTACAGGGAGCTAACTATGGCTACACCTTC,14,TRBV7-9,NA,TRBJ1-2,NA
CASSFVRSPSYNEQFF,TGTGCCAGCAGTTTTGTCCGCTCCCCCTCTTACAATGAGCAGTTCTTC,16,TRBV28,NA,TRBJ2-1,NA
CASSQTGGKNTEAFF,TGTGCCAGCAGCCAGACAGGGGGGAAGAACACTGAAGCTTTCTTT,15,TRBV3-1/TRBV3-2,TRBD1,TRBJ1-1,NA
CAISDPRLTGGETQYF,TGTGCCATCAGTGACCCCCGACTGACAGGAGGAGAGACCCAGTACTTC,16,TRBV10-3,NA,TRBJ2-5,NA
CAISEDVTAYEQYF,TGTGCCATCAGTGAAGACGTGACCGCCTACGAGCAGTACTTC,14,TRBV10-3,NA,TRBJ2-7,NA
CAWTKGASGFTDTQYF,TGTGCCTGGACCAAGGGGGCTAGCGGGTTCACAGATACGCAGTATTTT,16,TRBV30,NA,TRBJ2-3,NA
CASSPQGGADTQYF,TGTGCCAGCAGCCCCCAGGGGGGGGCAGATACGCAGTATTTT,14,TRBV6-2/TRBV6-3,NA,TRBJ2-3,NA
CTSSLLSSYEQYF,TGCACCAGCAGCTTACTTAGCTCCTACGAGCAGTACTTC,13,TRBV1,NA,TRBJ2-7,NA
CASSYGDSPLHF,TGTGCCAGCAGTTACGGGGATTCACCCCTCCACTTT,12,TRBV6-6,NA,TRBJ1-6,NA
CASSLGAGQNYGYTF,TGTGCCAGCAGCTTGGGGGCCGGACAAAACTATGGCTACACCTTC,15,TRBV5-4,NA,TRBJ1-2,NA
CASSSWTGGYTF,TGTGCCAGTAGTAGCTGGACAGGTGGCTACACCTTC,12,TRBV19,TRBD1,TRBJ1-2,once
CASSSIQGAINYEQYF,TGTGCCAGCAGTTCCATACAGGGGGCGATAAACTACGAGCAGTACTTC,16,TRBV27,TRBD1,TRBJ2-7,NA
CASSLASRGLYYGYTF,TGTGCCAGCAGCTTAGCGTCCAGGGGGCTATACTATGGCTACACCTTC,16,TRBV13,TRBD1,TRBJ1-2,NA
CASLYGSYNEQFF,TGTGCCAGCTTGTACGGCTCCTACAATGAGCAGTTCTTC,13,TRBV7-9,NA,TRBJ2-1,NA
CASRSGGEQYF,TGTGCCAGCAGGTCGGGCGGTGAGCAGTACTTC,11,TRBV12-3/TRBV12-4,NA,TRBJ2-7,NA
CASSSERAGEQYF,TGTGCCAGCAGCTCTGAGAGGGCCGGCGAGCAGTACTTC,13,TRBV7-2,NA,TRBJ2-7,NA
CASSSFRFSGRAADTQYF,TGTGCCAGCAGCTCCTTTAGGTTTAGCGGGAGGGCGGCAGATACGCAGTATTTT,18,TRBV7-2,TRBD2,TRBJ2-3,NA
CASRGTGGQPQHF,TGTGCCAGCAGGGGGACAGGGGGGCAGCCCCAGCATTTT,13,TRBV12-3/TRBV12-4,TRBD1,TRBJ1-5,once
CASSLGRRDEAFF,TGTGCCAGCAGCCTCGGACGGAGGGATGAAGCTTTCTTT,13,TRBV5-6,NA,TRBJ1-1,NA
CASSLVGTGDNIQYF,TGTGCCAGCAGCTTAGTCGGTACAGGGGATAACATTCAGTACTTC,15,TRBV7-8,TRBD1,TRBJ2-4,NA
CASSLGFRVVETQYF,TGTGCCAGCAGCTTAGGTTTCAGGGTTGTAGAGACCCAGTACTTC,15,TRBV7-2,NA,TRBJ2-5,NA
CASSLDGSYNEQFF,TGTGCCAGCAGCTTAGACGGGTCCTACAATGAGCAGTTCTTC,14,TRBV11-2,NA,TRBJ2-1,NA
CASSSGQGVTGELFF,TGTGCCAGCAGTTCGGGACAGGGGGTAACCGGGGAGCTGTTTTTT,15,TRBV7-3,TRBD1,TRBJ2-2,NA
CASSPPGLADAEAFF,TGTGCCAGCTCACCACCGGGGCTGGCCGACGCTGAAGCTTTCTTT,15,TRBV18,NA,TRBJ1-1,NA
CASSLKGRVGNWKNGYTF,TGTGCCAGCAGTTTAAAAGGAAGGGTGGGAAACTGGAAAAATGGCTACACCTTC,18,TRBV27,NA,TRBJ1-2,NA
CASTRQGAGEQYF,TGTGCCAGCACCCGACAGGGGGCAGGGGAGCAGTACTTC,13,TRBV6-5,TRBD1,TRBJ2-7,NA
CASSISPGLRNQPQHF,TGTGCCAGTAGCATCTCCCCAGGACTGCGCAATCAGCCCCAGCATTTT,16,TRBV19,NA,TRBJ1-5,NA
CASSLGDRQPQHF,TGTGCCAGCAGCTTAGGAGACAGGCAGCCCCAGCATTTT,13,TRBV7-3,NA,TRBJ1-5,NA
CASSRGRYNSPLHF,TGTGCCAGCAGTCGCGGACGGTATAATTCACCCCTCCACTTT,14,TRBV27,NA,TRBJ1-6,NA
CASSIDEKGHSYEQYF,TGTGCCAGTAGTATAGACGAGAAAGGACACTCCTACGAGCAGTACTTC,16,TRBV19,NA,TRBJ2-7,NA
CATSSTGRGEGNTIYF,TGTGCCACCAGCAGTACCGGGCGGGGGGAAGGAAACACCATATATTTT,16,TRBV15,NA,TRBJ1-3,few
CSVEDGESSYEQYF,TGCAGCGTTGAAGACGGGGAAAGCTCCTACGAGCAGTACTTC,14,TRBV29-1,NA,TRBJ2-7,NA
CASSQPGQGPGYTF,TGTGCCAGCAGCCAGCCGGGACAGGGTCCCGGCTACACCTTC,14,TRBV16,TRBD1,TRBJ1-2,NA
CASSLVLSYEQYF,TGTGCCAGCAGCTTAGTCCTTTCCTACGAGCAGTACTTC,13,TRBV7-2,NA,TRBJ2-7,NA